Listed below are T cell receptor beta chains from one sample, sequenced in a study of blood T cell repertoires in COVID-19. The method was immunoSEQ multiplex PCR; TCRdb's version includes in-frame clones alone and lacks a portion of them. The top ten clones hold over 3% of a sample with 55,000 to 65,000 clones, around 80% of them seen once. Sequenced material: peripheral blood. All receptors derive from a man aged 55 to 70 with acute or convalescent COVID-19. Both conserved end residues are part of each CDR3. D genes are given only for firm matches. Size is omitted from some rows. Given values are once, few, many or a class for expanded clones.

V gene	J gene	D gene	clone size	CDR3 DNA	CDR3 protein
TRBV28	TRBJ1-1	.	.	TGTGCCAGCAGTTCGGGGATGAACACTGAAGCTTTCTTT	CASSSGMNTEAFF
TRBV9	TRBJ2-1	.	.	TGTGCCAGCAGCGATCTCAGGGGAGTTGGTGAGCAGTTCTTC	CASSDLRGVGEQFF
TRBV5-1	TRBJ1-2	.	.	TGCGCCAGCAGCTTGGAGGCAGGGGAGATGATTAAGGGCTACACCTTC	CASSLEAGEMIKGYTF
TRBV2	TRBJ2-2	.	.	TGTGCCAGCAAGGTGGGCGCGAACACCGGGGAGCTGTTTTTT	CASKVGANTGELFF
TRBV2	TRBJ1-2	.	few	TGTGCCAGCAGTGGCGGGGTTCGCCATGGCTACACCTTC	CASSGGVRHGYTF
TRBV2	TRBJ2-3	TRBD2	.	TGTGCCAGCAGTGAACAGGCGGGGGAGAGCACAGATACGCAGTATTTT	CASSEQAGESTDTQYF
TRBV3-1/TRBV3-2	TRBJ1-1	.	once	TGTGCCAGCAGTCCCGAGACAGCGAACACTGAAGCTTTCTTT	CASSPETANTEAFF
TRBV21-1	TRBJ2-7	.	.	TGTGCCAGCAGCAAACAGCGGGAGCTACCCTACGAGCAGTACTTC	CASSKQRELPYEQYF
TRBV7-2	TRBJ2-7	.	.	TGTGCCAGCACCCGTTCCGGGTCTAGTTACTACGAGCAGTACTTC	CASTRSGSSYYEQYF
TRBV7-9	TRBJ2-7	TRBD1	.	TGTGCCAGCAGCCCTAGGGACAGGGCAGCCTACGAGCAGTACTTC	CASSPRDRAAYEQYF
TRBV3-1/TRBV3-2	TRBJ2-1	.	.	TGTGCCAGCAGCCATCTTGACTCGGGGAATGAGCAGTTCTTC	CASSHLDSGNEQFF
TRBV5-1	TRBJ2-5	TRBD1	.	TGCGCCAGCAGCAATGGGGGGACAGGGGAGACCCAGTACTTC	CASSNGGTGETQYF
TRBV2	TRBJ1-1	.	.	TGTGCCAGCAGTGTCGGGATCAGCCGGATGAACACTGAAGCTTTCTTT	CASSVGISRMNTEAFF
TRBV6-2/TRBV6-3	TRBJ1-5	TRBD1	.	TGTGCCAGCAGCCGGGACAGGGATCAGCCCCAGCATTTT	CASSRDRDQPQHF
TRBV19	TRBJ2-7	TRBD2	.	TGTGCCAGTAGTCACGTGGGCGGGGGGACCTACGAGCAGTACTTC	CASSHVGGGTYEQYF
TRBV24-1	TRBJ2-2	.	.	TGTGCCACCAGTGATTCACAGGTCATGGCCGGGGAGCTGTTTTTT	CATSDSQVMAGELFF
TRBV18	TRBJ1-4	TRBD1	.	TGTGCCAGCTCACCCGACAGGGTAGAGGAAAAACTGTTTTTT	CASSPDRVEEKLFF
TRBV12-3/TRBV12-4	TRBJ2-2	.	.	TGTGCCAGCAGTTTAGAGGGGCCCGGGGAGCTGTTTTTT	CASSLEGPGELFF
TRBV9	TRBJ2-2	TRBD1	.	TGTGCCAGCCACCGGGACAGCGTGACCACCGGGGAGCTGTTTTTT	CASHRDSVTTGELFF
TRBV7-2	TRBJ2-3	TRBD2	.	TGTGCCAGCAGCTCGGGACTAGTGACAGATACGCAGTATTTT	CASSSGLVTDTQYF
TRBV2	TRBJ1-4	TRBD1	.	TGTGCCAGTCACAGGGGGGGCGGTGAAAAACTGTTTTTT	CASHRGGGEKLFF
TRBV25-1	TRBJ2-1	.	.	TGTGCCAGCAGTGCGGACAGTTACAATGAGCAGTTCTTC	CASSADSYNEQFF
TRBV9	TRBJ1-1	.	.	TGTGCCAGCAGCAGGAGGGGTGATACTGAAGCTTTCTTT	CASSRRGDTEAFF
TRBV5-1	TRBJ1-4	TRBD1	.	TGCGCCAGCAGCCTGGGCCTTACCGACAGGGCAGGTGAAAAACTGTTTTTT	CASSLGLTDRAGEKLFF
TRBV15	TRBJ2-3	.	once	TGTGCCACCAGCAGCGACAACCCCACAGATACGCAGTATTTT	CATSSDNPTDTQYF
TRBV19	TRBJ2-1	TRBD1	.	TGTGCCAGTAGCCCTCACAGGGGTGAGCAGTTCTTC	CASSPHRGEQFF
TRBV6-6	TRBJ1-1	TRBD1	.	TGTGCCAGCAGTTACTACAGGGGCGGCACTGAAGCTTTCTTT	CASSYYRGGTEAFF
TRBV28	TRBJ1-4	TRBD1	.	TGTGCCAGCAGTTCCGCCCGGGGACAGGGGAGGGAAAAACTGTTTTTT	CASSSARGQGREKLFF
TRBV28	TRBJ2-1	TRBD2	.	TGTGCCAGCAGTTTAAGGGCGGGAGTCCATGAGCAGTTCTTC	CASSLRAGVHEQFF
TRBV5-5	TRBJ1-2	.	.	TGTGCCAGCAGCCCCGTGGCAGGTGACTATGGCTACACCTTC	CASSPVAGDYGYTF
TRBV7-2	TRBJ1-5	.	.	TGTGCCAGCAGCCCAGGAACAGTCCAGCCCCAGCATTTT	CASSPGTVQPQHF